Below are 25 T cell receptor beta chains sequenced from a single sample in a study of T-cell reconstitution after alpha-beta-depleted transplantation in children. Researchers prepared the TCRbeta library using unique molecular identifiers, the study reports. TCRdb recomputed calls from the PCR reads with MiXCR, one row per CDR3 protein. This table has 500,000 to 650,000 distinct CDR3 sequences, about 10% appearing once. The sequencing used PBMCs, mostly from graft donor cells, collected 180 days after TCRalphabeta/CD19-depleted stem cell transplant. Receptor source: a female patient aged 2-15 years who had a stem cell transplant for aplastic anemia, so the T cells may come from the graft donor.

The chain combines TRBV25-1 with TRBJ1-4; D gene ambiguous. CDR1 is MGHDK and CDR2 is SYGVNS in the germline V gene. V lost 3 bases and J lost 8, with 16 bases in between. This CDR3 comprises 15 residues. The CDR3 region has the DNA TGTGCCAGCAGTGATTCCGGGCTTCCGGGGGAAAAACTGTTTTTT. It is translated as CASSDSGLPGEKLFF. Together with reference TRBV25-1 and TRBJ1-4, the CDR3 gives the full variable domain: EADIYQTPRYLVIGTGKKITLECSQTMGHDKMYWYQQDPGMELHLIHYSYGVNSTEKGDLSSESTVSRIRTEHFPLTLESARPSHTSQYLCASSDSGLPGEKLFFGSGTQLSVL.

This clonotype appeared many times. This chain joins TRBV20-1 and TRBJ2-1, with 9 bases lining up with TRBD1. V shed 5 bases, J shed 6 bases, and the junction held 11 bases outside the gene matches. CDR1 and CDR2 from the germline V gene are DFQATT and SNEGSKA (reference sequence). CDR3 size: 15 residues. CDR3 nucleotide sequence: TGCAGTGCTCAAACTCCGGGACAGGGCAGCAATGAGCAGTTCTTC. This encodes CSAQTPGQGSNEQFF.

The V gene is TRBV4-3, the J gene TRBJ2-1; possible D gene TRBD1, 6 bases. Trimming stripped 2 bases from V and 0 bases from J, with 11 bases between. Looked up from germline, CDR1 is LGHNA and CDR2 is YSLEER. The CDR3 runs 16 residues. The CDR3 protein is CASSQQGRSSYNEQFF. The CDR3 DNA reads TGCGCCAGCAGCCAACAGGGGAGAAGCTCCTACAATGAGCAGTTCTTC.

This clonotype was observed a single time. The CDR3 DNA reads TGTGCCAGCAGCGCCAGACAGGGAAGTAATTCACCCCTCCACTTT. This translates into CASSARQGSNSPLHF. The V call is TRBV9, the J call TRBJ1-6; 7 bases fit TRBD1. Unmatched junction bases numbered 6, after V lost 3 bases and J lost 6 bases. Germline CDR1 SGDLS, CDR2 YYNGEE. CDR3 length equals 15 residues. The full variable domain, rest sourced from reference TRBV9 and TRBJ1-6, is DSGVTQTPKHLITATGQRVTLRCSPRSGDLSVYWYQQSLDQGLQFLIQYYNGEERAKGNILERFSAQQFPDLHSELNLSSLELGDSALYFCASSARQGSNSPLHFGNGTRLTVT.

This chain connects TRBV7-9 to TRBJ2-7; D gene unclear. The CDR3 runs 13 residues. V dropped 5 bases and J dropped 3 bases, with 11 bases sitting between them. CDR1 is SEHNR and CDR2 is FQNEAQ in the germline V gene (reference sequence). The CDR3 protein is CASSPYENYEQYV. The CDR3 nucleotides are TGTGCCAGCAGCCCCTATGAAAACTACGAGCAGTACGTC.

The chain couples TRBV12-3 or TRBV12-4 to TRBJ1-1; TRBD1 matches 7 bases. V shed 5 bases and J 6 bases; nucleotides not matched to a gene: 6. This CDR3 has 13 residues. CDR3 bases: TGTGCCAGCAGTAAGGGGGCAGGGGCTGAAGCTTTCTTT. Translating it yields CASSKGAGAEAFF.

The CDR3 loop reads CASSSTPGLTYNEQFF. DNA of the CDR3: TGCGCCAGCAGCTCAACTCCGGGACTCACATACAATGAGCAGTTCTTC. The J gene is TRBJ2-1, the V gene TRBV5-1; a weak D match, TRBD2 (6 bases). This CDR3 is 16 amino acids long. In germline, CDR1 is SGHRS, CDR2 YFSETQ. V was trimmed by 3 bases and J by 4 bases, leaving 17 bases between them.

This clonotype was seen a handful of times. The rearrangement joins TRBV7-9 to TRBJ2-7; 10 bases line up with TRBD2. Germline lookup yields CDR1 SEHNR and CDR2 FQNEAQ (reference sequence). With 6 bases clipped from V and 3 bases from J, the junction kept 11 bases outside the gene matches. The CDR3 length is 16 residues. The CDR3 sequence: CASSTRGAGGNYEQYF. DNA of the CDR3: TGTGCCAGCAGTACTCGGGGAGCGGGAGGGAACTACGAGCAGTACTTC.

This clonotype was counted ten times or more. The chain combines TRBV11-2 with TRBJ2-1; 9 nucleotides match TRBD2. Trimming took 1 base from V and 10 from J; bases not matched to a gene: 11. This CDR3 spans 16 amino acids. In germline, CDR1 is SGHAT, CDR2 FQNNGV. CDR3 residues: CASSLALTSGRQEQFF. CDR3 coding DNA: TGTGCCAGCAGCTTAGCCCTGACTAGCGGCCGTCAAGAGCAGTTCTTC.

The chain has TRBV18 and TRBJ2-1; D perhaps matches TRBD2 (6 bases). The CDR3 sequence is 16 residues long. V was trimmed by 1 base and J by 2 bases, leaving 12 bases between them. The germline V gene has CDR1 KGHSH and CDR2 LQKENI. The CDR3 region is CASSPRSSVPYNEQFF. CDR3 DNA: TGTGCCAGCTCACCACGATCTAGCGTCCCCTACAATGAGCAGTTCTTC.

The chain combines TRBV7-9 with TRBJ2-5; D unresolved. Germline V CDR1 and CDR2: SEHNR, FQNEAQ (reference sequence). The V end was cut by 7 bases, the J end by 10 bases, with 19 bases between. The CDR3 is 13 amino acids. The DNA of the CDR3 is TGTGCCAGCACCGAAAACCCAGCGTCTGTCCAGTACTTC. Protein sequence: CASTENPASVQYF.

As regards this clonotype: A read error may be the cause here, since a much bigger clone is one base away. This chain joins TRBV12-3 or TRBV12-4 and TRBJ1-2, with 10 bases aligning to TRBD1. CDR3 size: 16 residues. CDR3 nucleotide sequence: TGTGCCAACAGTTTCGAACTGACAGGGGGCGCCTATGGCTACACCTTC. It codes for CANSFELTGGAYGYTF.

Ten or more counts support this clonotype. The chain combines TRBV11-2 with TRBJ2-2; 10 positions agree with TRBD2. V was clipped by 4 bases and J by 2 bases; unmatched bases: 10. Germline CDR1 is SGHAT and CDR2 is FQNNGV. The CDR3 contains 18 residues. CDR3 sequence reads: CASSSLAGLERNTGELFF. The CDR3 DNA sequence: TGTGCCAGCAGCTCACTAGCGGGGTTAGAACGAAACACCGGGGAGCTGTTTTTT.

The chain links TRBV5-1 to TRBJ2-7; D call uncertain. The CDR3 runs to 11 residues. Germline CDR1 and CDR2: SGHRS and YFSETQ. V was trimmed by 8 bases and J by 0 bases, leaving 6 bases between them. The CDR3 loop is CARAPSYEQYV. In DNA, the CDR3 is TGCGCCAGGGCGCCCTCCTACGAGCAGTACGTC.

This clonotype came up a few times. The chain couples TRBV7-2 to TRBJ2-5; 12 bases map to TRBD2. Germline CDR1 SGHTA, CDR2 FQGNSA. The CDR3 covers 14 residues. V shed 4 bases and J 9 bases; nucleotides not matched to a gene: 6. CDR3: CASSSTSGSRAQYF. CDR3 DNA: TGTGCCAGCAGCTCGACTAGCGGGAGCAGGGCCCAGTACTTC.

The CDR3 DNA reads TGTGCCAGCACCACTTGGGGGGGGACAGATACGCAGTATTTT. It encodes CASTTWGGTDTQYF. The chain is built from TRBV6-1 and TRBJ2-3, with 7 bases lining up with TRBD2. Losses at the gene ends were 7 bases for V and 3 bases for J; bases not matched to a gene: 7. CDR3 length: 14 residues. CDR1 and CDR2 (germline): MNHNS, SASEGT.

The chain is built from TRBV7-9 and TRBJ2-1; a weak D match, TRBD1 (6 bases). The CDR3 consists of 14 residues. The V end was cut by 3 bases, the J end by 6 bases, with 12 bases between. CDR1 is SEHNR and CDR2 is FQNEAQ in the germline V gene (reference sequence). The CDR3 nucleotides are TGTGCCAGCAGCTTGGGACCAGGGGCCAATGAGCAGTTCTTC. Its protein product is CASSLGPGANEQFF.

This clonotype has a count of ten or more. V usage is TRBV29-1 and J usage is TRBJ2-3; D ambiguous. Germline V CDR1 and CDR2: SQVTM, ANQGSEA. The CDR3 is made up of 13 amino acids. Trimming removed 4 bases from V and 6 bases from J, with 14 bases in between. This chain's CDR3 is CSVADAIGDTQYF. CDR3 DNA: TGCAGCGTTGCGGACGCGATTGGTGATACGCAGTATTTT.

Only a few counts were recorded for this clonotype. The gene calls are TRBV5-1 and TRBJ2-3, with 8 positions matching TRBD1. The CDR3 spans 16 residues. CDR1 SGHRS and CDR2 YFSETQ come from the germline V gene. The V gene end was trimmed by 4 bases and the J gene end by 0 bases; junction bases not matched to a gene: 7. The CDR3 DNA is TGCGCCAGCAGCACAACGACAGGGGCTAGCACAGATACGCAGTATTTT. Translation: CASSTTTGASTDTQYF.

CDR3 nucleotide sequence: TGTGCCAGCAGGTTGGGGGGCTCCTACGAGCAGTACGTC. The encoded protein is CASRLGGSYEQYV. The V and J genes are TRBV5-6 and TRBJ2-7; perhaps TRBD2 as D (6 bases). The CDR3 runs 13 residues. Germline lookup yields CDR1 SGHDT and CDR2 YYEEEE.

This clonotype was observed a handful of times. CDR3 DNA sequence: TGCAGTGCTAAACCCCCGGGGGTGAACACTGAAGCTTTCTTT. Translated, it gives CSAKPPGVNTEAFF. V gene TRBV20-1 combines with J gene TRBJ1-1; a weak D match, TRBD1 (5 bases). The CDR3 spans 14 residues. CDR1 DFQATT and CDR2 SNEGSKA come from the germline V gene (reference sequence). Between the trimmed V and J ends, which lost 4 bases and 0 bases, there was a span of 12 bases.

The V gene is TRBV10-1, the J gene TRBJ2-1, with D unresolved. The CDR3 has 17 residues. Trimming stripped 6 bases from V and 5 bases from J, with 23 bases between. Germline assignment: CDR1 WNHNN and CDR2 SYGVQD (reference sequence). The CDR3 bases are TGCGCCAGCAGCAGGCGAATGGGGAACCCGCCTCACAATGAGCAGTTCTTC. Amino acid sequence: CASSRRMGNPPHNEQFF.

The chain has TRBV5-1 and TRBJ1-1; 7 bases are a match to TRBD1. This CDR3 has 16 amino acids. Looked up from germline, CDR1 is SGHRS and CDR2 is YFSETQ. Trimming took 3 bases from V and 0 from J; bases not matched to a gene: 8. The CDR3 reads CASSYGTALMNTEAFF. The DNA for the CDR3 is TGCGCCAGCAGCTATGGGACAGCTCTAATGAACACTGAAGCTTTCTTT.

This clonotype was counted between two and nine times. The CDR3 DNA follows: TGCAGTGCTAGGATCTCGCGCCCCCTCCAAGAGACCCAGTACTTC. Its translation: CSARISRPLQETQYF. The V and J genes are TRBV20-1 and TRBJ2-5; D is unclear. Germline loops: CDR1 DFQATT, CDR2 SNEGSKA (reference sequence). This CDR3 region has 15 residues. Trimming took off 3 bases at V and 1 base at J, with 15 bases between the two ends.

This clonotype was recorded at least ten times. The chain has TRBV7-2 and TRBJ2-7, with 10 bases identical to TRBD2. With V trimmed by 5 bases and J by 3 bases, 7 bases remained unmatched. CDR1 is SGHTA, CDR2 FQGNSA, per germline. CDR3 size: 15 residues. The CDR3 DNA reads TGTGCCAGCAGCCGCCTAGCGGGAGATCTCTACGAGCAGTACTTC. Its protein is CASSRLAGDLYEQYF.